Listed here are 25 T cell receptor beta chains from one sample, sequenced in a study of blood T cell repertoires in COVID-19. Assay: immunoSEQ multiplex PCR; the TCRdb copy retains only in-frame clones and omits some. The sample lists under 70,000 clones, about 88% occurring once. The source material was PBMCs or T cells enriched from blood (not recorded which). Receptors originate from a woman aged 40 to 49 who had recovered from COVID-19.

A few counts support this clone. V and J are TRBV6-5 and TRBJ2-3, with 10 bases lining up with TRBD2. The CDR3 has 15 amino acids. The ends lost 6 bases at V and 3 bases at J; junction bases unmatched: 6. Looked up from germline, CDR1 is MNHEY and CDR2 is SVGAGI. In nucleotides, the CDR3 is TGTGCCAGCAGACCGGGTAGCGGGGGGACAGATACGCAGTATTTT. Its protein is CASRPGSGGTDTQYF.

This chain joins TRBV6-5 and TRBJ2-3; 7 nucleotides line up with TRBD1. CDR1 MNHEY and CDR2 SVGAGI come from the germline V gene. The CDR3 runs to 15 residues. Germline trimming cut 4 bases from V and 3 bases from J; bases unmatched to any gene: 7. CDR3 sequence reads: CASSSPGQPTDTQYF. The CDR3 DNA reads TGTGCCAGCAGTTCCCCGGGACAGCCTACAGATACGCAGTATTTT.

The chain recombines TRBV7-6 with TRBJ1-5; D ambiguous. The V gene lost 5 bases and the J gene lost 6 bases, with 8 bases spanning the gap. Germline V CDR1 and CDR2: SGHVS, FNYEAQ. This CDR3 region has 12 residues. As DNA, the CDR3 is TGTGCCAGCAGCCCCTTGGCTCAGCCCCAGCATTTT. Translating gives CASSPLAQPQHF.

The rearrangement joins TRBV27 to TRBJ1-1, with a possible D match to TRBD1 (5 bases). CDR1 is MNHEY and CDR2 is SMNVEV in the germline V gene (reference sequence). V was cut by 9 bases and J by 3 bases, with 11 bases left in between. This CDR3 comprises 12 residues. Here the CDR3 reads CASIGGYTEAFF. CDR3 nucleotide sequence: TGTGCCAGTATCGGGGGATACACTGAAGCTTTCTTT.

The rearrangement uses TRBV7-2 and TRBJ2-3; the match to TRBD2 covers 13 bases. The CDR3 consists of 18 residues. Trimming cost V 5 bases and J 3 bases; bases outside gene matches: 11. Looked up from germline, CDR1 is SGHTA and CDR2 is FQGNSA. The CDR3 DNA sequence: TGTGCCAGCAGCAAACGAAGACTAGCGGGGGGCGGGACAGATACGCAGTATTTT. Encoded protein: CASSKRRLAGGGTDTQYF.

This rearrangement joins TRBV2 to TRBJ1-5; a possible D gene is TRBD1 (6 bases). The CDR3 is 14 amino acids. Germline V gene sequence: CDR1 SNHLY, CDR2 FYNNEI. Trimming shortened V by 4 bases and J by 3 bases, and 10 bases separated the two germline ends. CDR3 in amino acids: CASSGTVTNQPQHF. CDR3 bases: TGTGCCAGCAGTGGGACAGTTACCAATCAGCCCCAGCATTTT.

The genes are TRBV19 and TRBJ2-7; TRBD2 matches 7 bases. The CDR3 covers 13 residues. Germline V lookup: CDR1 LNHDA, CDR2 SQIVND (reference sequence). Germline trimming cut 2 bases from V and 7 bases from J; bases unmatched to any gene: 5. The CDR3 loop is CASSIKRGSEQYF. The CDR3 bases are TGTGCCAGTAGTATAAAGCGGGGCTCGGAGCAGTACTTC.

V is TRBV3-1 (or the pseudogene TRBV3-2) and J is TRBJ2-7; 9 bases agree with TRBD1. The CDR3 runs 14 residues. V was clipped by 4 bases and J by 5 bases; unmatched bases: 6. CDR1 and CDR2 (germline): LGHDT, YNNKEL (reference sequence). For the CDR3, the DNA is TGTGCCAGCAGCCGGACTGGGACAGGGAACGAGCAGTACTTC. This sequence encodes CASSRTGTGNEQYF.

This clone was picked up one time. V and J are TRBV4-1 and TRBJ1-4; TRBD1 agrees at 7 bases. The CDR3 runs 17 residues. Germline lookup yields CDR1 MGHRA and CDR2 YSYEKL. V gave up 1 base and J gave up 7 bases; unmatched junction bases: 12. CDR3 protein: CASSQAPLDRVGEKLFF. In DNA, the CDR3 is TGCGCCAGCAGCCAAGCCCCCCTAGACAGGGTGGGTGAAAAACTGTTTTTT.

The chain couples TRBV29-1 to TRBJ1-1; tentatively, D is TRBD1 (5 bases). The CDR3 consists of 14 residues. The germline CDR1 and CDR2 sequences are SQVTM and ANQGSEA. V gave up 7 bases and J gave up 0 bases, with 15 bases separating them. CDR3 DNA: TGCAGCGCAGTAAGGGGTGAAATGAACACTGAAGCTTTCTTT. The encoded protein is CSAVRGEMNTEAFF.

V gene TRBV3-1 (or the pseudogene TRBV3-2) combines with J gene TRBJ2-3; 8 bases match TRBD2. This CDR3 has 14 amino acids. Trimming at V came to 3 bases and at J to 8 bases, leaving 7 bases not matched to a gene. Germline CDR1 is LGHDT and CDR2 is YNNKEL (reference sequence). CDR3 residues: CASSHKAGVGTQYF. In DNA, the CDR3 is TGTGCCAGCAGCCATAAAGCGGGGGTGGGTACGCAGTATTTT.

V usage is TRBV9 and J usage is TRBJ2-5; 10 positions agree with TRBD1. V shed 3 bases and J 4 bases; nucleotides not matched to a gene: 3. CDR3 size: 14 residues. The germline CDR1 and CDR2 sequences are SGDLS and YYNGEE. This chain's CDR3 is CASSAWDRGETQYF. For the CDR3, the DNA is TGTGCCAGCAGCGCCTGGGACAGGGGAGAGACCCAGTACTTC.

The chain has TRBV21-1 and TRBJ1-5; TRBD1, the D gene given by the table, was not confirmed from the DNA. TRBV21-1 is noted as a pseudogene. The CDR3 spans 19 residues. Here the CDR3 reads CASSRRPGRGCDVNQPQHF. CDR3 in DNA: TGTGCCAGCAGCAGGAGACCGGGTAGGGGATGCGACGTCAATCAGCCCCAGCATTTT.

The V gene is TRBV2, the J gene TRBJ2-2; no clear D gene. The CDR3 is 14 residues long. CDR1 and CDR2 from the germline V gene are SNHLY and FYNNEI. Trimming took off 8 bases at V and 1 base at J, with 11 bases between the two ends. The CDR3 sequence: CASSGPMNTGELFF. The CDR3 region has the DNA TGTGCCAGCTCTGGGCCGATGAACACCGGGGAGCTGTTTTTT.

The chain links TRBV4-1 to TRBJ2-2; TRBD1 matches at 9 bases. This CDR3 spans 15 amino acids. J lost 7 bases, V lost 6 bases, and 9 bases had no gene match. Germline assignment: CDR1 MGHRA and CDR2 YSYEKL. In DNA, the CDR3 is TGCGCCAGCAGAGTAACAGGGGGCGAGGGCGGGGAGCTGTTTTTT. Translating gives CASRVTGGEGGELFF.

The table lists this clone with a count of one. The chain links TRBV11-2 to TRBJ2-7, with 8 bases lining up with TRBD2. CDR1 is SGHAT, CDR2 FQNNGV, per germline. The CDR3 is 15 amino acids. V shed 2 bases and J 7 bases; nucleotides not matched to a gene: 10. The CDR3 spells CASSLSGLGEGEQYF. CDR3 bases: TGTGCCAGCAGCTTATCGGGACTAGGGGAGGGGGAGCAGTACTTC.

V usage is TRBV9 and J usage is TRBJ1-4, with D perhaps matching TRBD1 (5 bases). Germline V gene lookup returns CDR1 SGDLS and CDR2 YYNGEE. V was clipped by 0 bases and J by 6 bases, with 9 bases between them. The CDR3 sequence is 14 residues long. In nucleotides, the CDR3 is TGTGCCAGCAGCGTAGGGCAGGGTTATGAAAAACTGTTTTTT. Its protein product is CASSVGQGYEKLFF.

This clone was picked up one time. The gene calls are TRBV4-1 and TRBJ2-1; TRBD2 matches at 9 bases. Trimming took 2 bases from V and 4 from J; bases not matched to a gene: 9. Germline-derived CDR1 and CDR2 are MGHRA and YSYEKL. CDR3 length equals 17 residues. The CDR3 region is CASSQIRAGGAYNEQFF. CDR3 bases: TGCGCCAGCAGCCAAATAAGAGCGGGGGGCGCTTACAATGAGCAGTTCTTC.

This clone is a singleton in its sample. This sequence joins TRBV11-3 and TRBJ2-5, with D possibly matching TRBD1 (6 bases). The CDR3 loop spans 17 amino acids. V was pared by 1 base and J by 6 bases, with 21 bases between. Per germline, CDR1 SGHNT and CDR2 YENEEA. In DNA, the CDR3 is TGTGCCAGCAGCTTAGGTGGAGAAAGGCGCAGGGGAAAGACCCAGTACTTC. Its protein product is CASSLGGERRRGKTQYF. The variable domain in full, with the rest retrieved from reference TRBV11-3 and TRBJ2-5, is EAGVVQSPRYKIIEKKQPVAFWCNPISGHNTLYWYLQNLGQGPELLIRYENEEAVDDSQLPKDRFSAERLKGVDSTLKIQPAELGDSAVYLCASSLGGERRRGKTQYFGPGTRLLVL.

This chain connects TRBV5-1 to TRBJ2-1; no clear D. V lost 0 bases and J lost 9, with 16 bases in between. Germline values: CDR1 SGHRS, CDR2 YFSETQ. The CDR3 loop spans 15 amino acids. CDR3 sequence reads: CASSLEVSFGGEQFF. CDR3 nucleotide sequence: TGCGCCAGCAGCTTGGAGGTTTCTTTCGGCGGTGAGCAGTTCTTC.

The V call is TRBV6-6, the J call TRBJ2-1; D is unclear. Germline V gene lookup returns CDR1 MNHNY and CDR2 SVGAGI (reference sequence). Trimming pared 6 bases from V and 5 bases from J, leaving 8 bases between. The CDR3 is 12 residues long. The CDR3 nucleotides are TGTGCCAGCAGGCAACGGGACAATGAGCAGTTCTTC. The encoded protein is CASRQRDNEQFF.

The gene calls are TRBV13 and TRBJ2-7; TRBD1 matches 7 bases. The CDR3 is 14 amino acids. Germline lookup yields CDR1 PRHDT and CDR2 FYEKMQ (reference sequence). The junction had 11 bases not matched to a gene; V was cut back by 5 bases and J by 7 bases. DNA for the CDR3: TGTGCCAGCAGCCGACGACAGGGATCGGGGGAGCAGTACTTC. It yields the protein CASSRRQGSGEQYF. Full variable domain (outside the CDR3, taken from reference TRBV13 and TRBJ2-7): AAGVIQSPRHLIKEKRETATLKCYPIPRHDTVYWYQQGPGQDPQFLISFYEKMQSDKGSIPDRFSAQQFSDYHSELNMSSLELGDSALYFCASSRRQGSGEQYFGPGTRLTVT.

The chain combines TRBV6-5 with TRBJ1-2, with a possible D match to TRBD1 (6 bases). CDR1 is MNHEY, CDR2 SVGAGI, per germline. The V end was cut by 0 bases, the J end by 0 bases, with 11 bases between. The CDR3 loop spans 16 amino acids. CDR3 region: CASSYSGQGTNYGYTF. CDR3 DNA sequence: TGTGCCAGCAGTTACTCTGGTCAGGGGACTAACTATGGCTACACCTTC.

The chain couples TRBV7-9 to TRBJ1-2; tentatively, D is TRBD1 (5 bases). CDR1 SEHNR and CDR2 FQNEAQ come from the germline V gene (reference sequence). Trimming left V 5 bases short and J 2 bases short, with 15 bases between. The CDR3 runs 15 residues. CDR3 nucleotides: TGTGCCAGCAGCCCCGCGACAGATTCAAACTATGGCTACACCTTC. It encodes CASSPATDSNYGYTF.

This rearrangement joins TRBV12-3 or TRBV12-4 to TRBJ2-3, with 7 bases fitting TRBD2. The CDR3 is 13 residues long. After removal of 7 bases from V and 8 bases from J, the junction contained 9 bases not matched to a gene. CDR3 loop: CASTPARGVTQYF. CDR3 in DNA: TGTGCCAGCACCCCCGCCCGGGGGGTTACGCAGTATTTT.